The TCR beta chain under discussion was sequenced for a study of early T cells in non-severe SARS-CoV-2 infection. Study summary: Chains were unpaired, as sequencing was done on bulk RNA from unsorted whole blood. Notes on the study in general: Anti-spike CD8 responses were favored in VDJdb matching, and private and CD4 specificities were missed.

The ends were cut back, 0 bases at V and 2 bases at J, with 14 bases in the middle. There are 17 residues in the CDR3. CDR1 and CDR2 (germline): LGHDT, YNNKEL (reference sequence). Individual cDNA molecules each received unique molecular identifiers attached to them. TCRdb used MiXCR to reprocess the 5' RACE reads, holding one entry per CDR3 protein. The sample holds more than 60,000 distinct CDR3 sequences, 4.9% seen once. This clonotype was picked up many times. Its specificity is not known. The rearrangement uses TRBV3-1 and TRBJ2-4; TRBD2 is a possible D gene (6 bases). This receptor was obtained from an adult who was a healthcare worker with PCR-confirmed SARS-CoV-2 infection or an uninfected control (not recorded which). Sequencing was done on a sample of whole blood. In DNA form, the CDR3 reads TGTGCCAGCAGCCAAGATAGCGGCGGGAAGCCCAAAAACATTCAGTACTTC. Translated, it gives CASSQDSGGKPKNIQYF.